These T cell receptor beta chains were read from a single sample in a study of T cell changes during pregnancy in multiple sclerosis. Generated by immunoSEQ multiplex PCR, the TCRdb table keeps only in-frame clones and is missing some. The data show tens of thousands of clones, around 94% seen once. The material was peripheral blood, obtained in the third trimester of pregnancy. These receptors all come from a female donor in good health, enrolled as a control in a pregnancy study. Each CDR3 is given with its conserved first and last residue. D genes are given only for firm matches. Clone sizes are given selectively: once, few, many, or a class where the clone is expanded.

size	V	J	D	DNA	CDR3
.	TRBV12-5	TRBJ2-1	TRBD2	TGTGCTAGTGGCCCCGGGGGGGGGAGCCTTTACAATGAGCAGTTCTTC	CASGPGGGSLYNEQFF
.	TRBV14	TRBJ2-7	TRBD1	TGTGCCAGCAGCCAGATGTGGACAGGAAGCTCCTACGAGCAGTACTTC	CASSQMWTGSSYEQYF
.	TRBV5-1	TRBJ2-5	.	TGCGCCAGCGGCCTAGCCTATATGAAAGAGACCCAGTACTTC	CASGLAYMKETQYF
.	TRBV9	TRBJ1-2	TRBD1	TGTGCCAGCAGCGTATGGACAGGGGGGGATGGCTACACCTTC	CASSVWTGGDGYTF
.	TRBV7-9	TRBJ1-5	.	TGTGCCAGCAGCTTAGTAGCGGGTCTGGGGAGCAATCAGCCCCAGCATTTT	CASSLVAGLGSNQPQHF
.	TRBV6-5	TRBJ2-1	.	TGTGCCAGCAGTTACGGGGCGGGGCCCTACAATGAGCAGTTCTTC	CASSYGAGPYNEQFF
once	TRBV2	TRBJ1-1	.	TGTGCCAGCAGGCGGGGGTTGAACACTGAAGCTTTCTTT	CASRRGLNTEAFF
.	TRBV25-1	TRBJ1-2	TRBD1	TGTGCCAGCAGTGAAGGACAGGTCGGAGGCTACACCTTC	CASSEGQVGGYTF
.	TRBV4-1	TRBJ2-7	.	TGCGCCAGCAGCCAAGATTATAGAAACGAGCAGTACTTC	CASSQDYRNEQYF
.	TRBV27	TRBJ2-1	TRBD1	TGTGCCAGCAGTTTATTGCACCCGGGACAGAGGACCAATGAGCAGTTCTTC	CASSLLHPGQRTNEQFF
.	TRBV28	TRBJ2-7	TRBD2	TGTGCCAGCAGTCGCCCTAGCGGTCAAATCCAGCAGTACTTC	CASSRPSGQIQQYF
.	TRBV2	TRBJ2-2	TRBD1	TGTGCCACCAAACAGGGGGCAACGAACACCGGGGAGCTGTTTTTT	CATKQGATNTGELFF
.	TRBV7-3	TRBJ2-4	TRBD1	TGTGCCAGCAGCTTTGACAGGGGGATTCTAGCCAAAAACATTCAGTACTTC	CASSFDRGILAKNIQYF
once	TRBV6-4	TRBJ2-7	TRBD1	TGTGCCAGTACAGGGGGCACTTCGGACGAGCAGTACTTC	CASTGGTSDEQYF
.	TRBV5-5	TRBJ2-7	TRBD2	TGTGCCAGCAGCTTAACGGGAGGGCTATTCTACGAGCAGTACTTC	CASSLTGGLFYEQYF
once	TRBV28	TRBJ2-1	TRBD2	TGTGCCAGCCCCCCCCCGGACAGGCCTCCGGGGGCGGGGGGGAGCGGGTTCTTC	CASPPPDRPPGAGGSGFF
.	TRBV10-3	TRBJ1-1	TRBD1	TGTGCCATCAGTATGGACAGGGGCACTGAAGCTTTCTTT	CAISMDRGTEAFF
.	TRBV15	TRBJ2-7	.	TGTGCCACCAGCAGAGGAACAGGCTACGAGCAGTACTTC	CATSRGTGYEQYF
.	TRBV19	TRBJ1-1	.	TGTGCCATCCGCCCAGGGCAGGGGATGAACACTGAAGCTTTCTTT	CAIRPGQGMNTEAFF
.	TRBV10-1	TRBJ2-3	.	TGCGCCAGCAGTGAAACGGGGGGCCGCACAGATACGCAGTATTTT	CASSETGGRTDTQYF
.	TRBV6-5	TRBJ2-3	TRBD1	TGTGCCAGCGGGGACAGGGAGTACACAGATACGCAGTATTTT	CASGDREYTDTQYF
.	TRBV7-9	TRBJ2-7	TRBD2	TGTGCCAGCAGCACTAGCCGGACTAGCAGCCTTCCTGGCGAGCAGTACTTC	CASSTSRTSSLPGEQYF
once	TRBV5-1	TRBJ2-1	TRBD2	TGCGCCAGCAGCCGAATACTAGCGGGGAACAATGAGCAGTTCTTC	CASSRILAGNNEQFF
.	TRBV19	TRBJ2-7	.	TGTGCCAGTAGTATGTTTGTGACACCGGCTCCCTACGAGCAGTACTTC	CASSMFVTPAPYEQYF
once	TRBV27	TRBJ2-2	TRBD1	TGTGCCAGCAGAAACAGGGGCGCCGGGGAGCTGTTTTTT	CASRNRGAGELFF
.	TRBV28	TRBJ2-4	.	TGTGCCAGCAGTTTTAGGGGTCGGGGGTTGAGATTAGCCAAAAACATTCAGTACTTC	CASSFRGRGLRLAKNIQYF
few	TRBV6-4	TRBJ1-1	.	TGTGCCAGCAGTGTTCTGGACAGCCCTTTGTGCACTGAAGCTTTCTTT	CASSVLDSPLCTEAFF